The following is a TCR beta chain sequence with its context. This record belongs to a study of radiotherapy plus CTLA-4 blockade in lung cancer. This table comes from immunoSEQ multiplex PCR, and its TCRdb copy is limited to in-frame clones, with some not included. The table shows about 40,000 clones, with 79% occurring only once. CDR1 and CDR2 (germline): LNHDA, SQIVND (reference sequence). Trimming removed 8 bases from V and 0 bases from J; junction bases left unmatched: 2. CDR3 size: 14 residues. Receiving focal radiation plus CTLA-4 blockade with ipilimumab were patients who had chemo-refractory metastatic non-small-cell lung cancer.

This receptor was obtained from a human donor with non-small cell lung cancer that progressed on radiotherapy plus ipilimumab. The rearrangement joins TRBV19 to TRBJ2-1; 9 bases match TRBD1. The sample consisted of peripheral blood, taken from a patient treated with radiotherapy plus ipilimumab. In DNA form, the CDR3 reads TGTGCCAGTCTGGGACAGGGCTCCTACAATGAGCAGTTCTTC. Its protein is CASLGQGSYNEQFF.